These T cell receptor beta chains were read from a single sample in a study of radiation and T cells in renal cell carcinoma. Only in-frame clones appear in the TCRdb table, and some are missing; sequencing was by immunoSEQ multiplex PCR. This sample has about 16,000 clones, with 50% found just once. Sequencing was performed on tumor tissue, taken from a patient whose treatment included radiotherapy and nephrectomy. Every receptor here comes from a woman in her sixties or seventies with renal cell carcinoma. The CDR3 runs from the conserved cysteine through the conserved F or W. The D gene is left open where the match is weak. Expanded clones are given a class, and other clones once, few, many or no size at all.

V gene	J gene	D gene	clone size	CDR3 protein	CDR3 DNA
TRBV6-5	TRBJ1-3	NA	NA	CASSQGVIYGNTIYF	TGTGCCAGCAGTCAGGGAGTTATATATGGAAACACCATATATTTT
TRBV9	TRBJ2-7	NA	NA	CASSVDASAGYEQYF	TGTGCCAGCAGCGTGGACGCCTCGGCGGGCTACGAGCAGTACTTC
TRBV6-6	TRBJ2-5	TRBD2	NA	CASSYGRLAGEETQYF	TGTGCCAGCAGTTACGGCCGACTAGCGGGGGAAGAGACCCAGTACTTC
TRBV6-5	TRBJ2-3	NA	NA	CASRQGYGTDTQYF	TGTGCCAGCAGACAGGGATACGGCACAGATACGCAGTATTTT
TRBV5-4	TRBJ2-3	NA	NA	CASSSKWDTQYF	TGTGCCAGCAGCTCCAAATGGGATACGCAGTATTTT
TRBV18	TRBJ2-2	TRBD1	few	CASSPQNRGSGELFF	TGTGCCAGCTCACCACAGAACAGGGGGTCCGGGGAGCTGTTTTTT
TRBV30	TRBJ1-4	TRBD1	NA	CAWRGTGVEKLFF	TGTGCCTGGAGGGGGACAGGGGTTGAAAAACTGTTTTTT
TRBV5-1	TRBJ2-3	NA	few	CASSLRGLADTQYF	TGCGCCAGCAGCTTGCGGGGGTTGGCAGATACGCAGTATTTT
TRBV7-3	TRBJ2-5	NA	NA	CASSLVPGETQYF	TGTGCCAGCAGCTTAGTTCCCGGAGAGACCCAGTACTTC
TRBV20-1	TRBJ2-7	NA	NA	CSARALTEQYF	TGCAGTGCTAGAGCTTTAACCGAGCAGTACTTC
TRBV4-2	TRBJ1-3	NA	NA	CASSPGQSGNTIYF	TGTGCCAGCAGCCCGGGACAATCTGGAAACACCATATATTTT
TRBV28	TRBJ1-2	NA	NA	CASRNYGYTF	TGTGCCAGCAGAAACTATGGCTACACCTTC
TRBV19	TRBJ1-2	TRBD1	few	CASSSPGTGNYGYTF	TGTGCCAGTAGTTCCCCCGGGACAGGGAACTATGGCTACACCTTC
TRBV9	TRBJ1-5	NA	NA	CASSADVGGPQHF	TGTGCCAGCAGCGCCGACGTGGGGGGGCCCCAGCATTTT
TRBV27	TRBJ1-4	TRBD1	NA	CASSLSDYRGEKLFF	TGTGCCAGCAGTTTATCGGACTACAGGGGCGAAAAACTGTTTTTT
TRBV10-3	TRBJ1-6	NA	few	CAISLNNSPLHF	TGTGCCATCAGCCTAAATAATTCACCCCTCCACTTT
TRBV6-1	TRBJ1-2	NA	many	CASSETRRRPNYGYTF	TGTGCCAGCAGTGAAACCCGTAGGCGGCCGAACTATGGCTACACCTTC
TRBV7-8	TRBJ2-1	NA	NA	CASSPVRSSGLSYNEQFF	TGTGCCAGCAGCCCCGTCAGAAGTAGCGGACTATCCTACAATGAGCAGTTCTTC
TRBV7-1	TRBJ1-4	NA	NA	CASSPRTGFNEKLFF	TGTGCCAGCAGCCCTAGAACCGGGTTTAATGAAAAACTGTTTTTT
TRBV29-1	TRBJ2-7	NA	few	CSAVEGPARYF	TGCAGCGCCGTGGAGGGGCCGGCGAGGTACTTC
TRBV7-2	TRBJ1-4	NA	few	CASSLSRPVANEKLFF	TGTGCCAGCAGCTTATCCCGTCCAGTTGCTAATGAAAAACTGTTTTTT
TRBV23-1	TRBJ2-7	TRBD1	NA	CASSQARGRYEQYF	TGCGCCAGCAGTCAGGCCAGGGGGCGCTACGAGCAGTACTTC
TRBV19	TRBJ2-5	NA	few	CASSNGGSEETQYF	TGTGCCAGTAGTAATGGCGGGTCTGAAGAGACCCAGTACTTC
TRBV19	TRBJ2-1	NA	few	CASSASGTAHYNEQFF	TGTGCCAGTAGTGCCTCCGGGACCGCCCACTACAATGAGCAGTTCTTC
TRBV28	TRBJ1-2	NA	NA	CASSPSGPVGYTF	TGTGCCAGCAGTCCCTCAGGTCCGGTTGGCTACACCTTC
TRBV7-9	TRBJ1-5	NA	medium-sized	CASSLMENQPQHF	TGTGCCAGCAGCTTAATGGAGAATCAGCCCCAGCATTTT
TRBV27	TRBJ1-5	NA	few	CASRLEGSLVNQPQHF	TGTGCCAGCCGTCTTGAGGGTTCATTAGTCAATCAGCCCCAGCATTTT
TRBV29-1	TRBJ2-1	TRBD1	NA	CSVGTGAMGEQFF	TGCAGCGTAGGGACAGGGGCCATGGGTGAGCAGTTCTTC
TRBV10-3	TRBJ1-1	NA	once	CAISESPGSNTEAFF	TGTGCCATCAGTGAGTCGCCAGGGTCGAACACTGAAGCTTTCTTT
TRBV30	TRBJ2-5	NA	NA	CAWSGGVQETQYF	TGTGCCTGGAGTGGGGGGGTTCAAGAGACCCAGTACTTC
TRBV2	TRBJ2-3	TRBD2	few	CASSALASTDTQYF	TGTGCCAGCAGTGCACTAGCGAGCACAGATACGCAGTATTTT
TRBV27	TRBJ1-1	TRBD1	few	CASSLSAGGMKTEAFF	TGTGCCAGCAGTTTATCGGCAGGGGGGATGAAGACTGAAGCTTTCTTT
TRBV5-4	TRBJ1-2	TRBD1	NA	CASSSQQGAMKGYTF	TGTGCCAGCAGCTCTCAACAGGGGGCAATGAAAGGCTACACCTTC
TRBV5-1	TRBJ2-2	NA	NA	CASSFIVSANTGELFF	TGCGCCAGCAGCTTTATCGTAAGCGCGAACACCGGGGAGCTGTTTTTT
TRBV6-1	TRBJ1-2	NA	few	CASSDINRVGNGYTF	TGTGCCAGCAGTGATATCAACAGGGTAGGGAATGGCTACACCTTC
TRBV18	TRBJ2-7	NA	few	CASSPDSYEQYF	TGTGCCAGCTCGCCGGATTCGTACGAGCAGTACTTC
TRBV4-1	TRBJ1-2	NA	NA	CASSQDTRTHGYTF	TGTGCCAGCAGCCAAGATACGCGGACGCATGGCTACACCTTC
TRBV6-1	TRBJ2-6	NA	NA	CASSDVSGHSGANVLTF	TGTGCCAGCAGTGACGTATCCGGTCACTCTGGGGCCAACGTCCTGACTTTC
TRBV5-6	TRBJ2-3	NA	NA	CASSRGGFTQYF	TGTGCCAGCAGCCGAGGGGGTTTTACGCAGTATTTT